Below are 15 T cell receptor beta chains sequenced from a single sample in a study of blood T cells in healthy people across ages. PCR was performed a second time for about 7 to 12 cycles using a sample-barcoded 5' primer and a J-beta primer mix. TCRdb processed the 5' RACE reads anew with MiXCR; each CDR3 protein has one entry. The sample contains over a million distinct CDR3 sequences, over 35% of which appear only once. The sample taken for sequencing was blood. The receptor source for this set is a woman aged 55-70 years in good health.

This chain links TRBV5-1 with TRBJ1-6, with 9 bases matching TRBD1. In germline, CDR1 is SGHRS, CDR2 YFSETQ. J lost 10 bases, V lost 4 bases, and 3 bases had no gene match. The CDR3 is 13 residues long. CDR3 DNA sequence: TGCGCCAGCAGCCCGGACAGGGGATCACCCCTCCACTTT. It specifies CASSPDRGSPLHF.

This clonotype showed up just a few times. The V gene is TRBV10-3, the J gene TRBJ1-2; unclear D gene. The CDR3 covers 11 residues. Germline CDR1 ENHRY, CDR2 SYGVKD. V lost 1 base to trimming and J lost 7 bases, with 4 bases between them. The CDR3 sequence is CAISELGGYTF. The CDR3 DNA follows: TGTGCCATCAGTGAGTTGGGTGGCTACACCTTC.

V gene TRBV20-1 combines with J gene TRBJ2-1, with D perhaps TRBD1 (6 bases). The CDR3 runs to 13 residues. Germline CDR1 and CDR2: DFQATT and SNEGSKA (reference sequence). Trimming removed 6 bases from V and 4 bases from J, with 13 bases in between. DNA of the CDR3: TGCAGTGCCACGGACAGAAGATACAATGAGCAGTTCTTC. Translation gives CSATDRRYNEQFF.

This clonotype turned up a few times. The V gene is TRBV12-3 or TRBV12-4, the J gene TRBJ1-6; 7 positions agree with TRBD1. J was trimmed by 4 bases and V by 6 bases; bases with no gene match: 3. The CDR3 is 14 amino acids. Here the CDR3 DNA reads TGTGCCAGCAGCCGGGGACAGTATAATTCACCCCTCCACTTT. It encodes CASSRGQYNSPLHF.

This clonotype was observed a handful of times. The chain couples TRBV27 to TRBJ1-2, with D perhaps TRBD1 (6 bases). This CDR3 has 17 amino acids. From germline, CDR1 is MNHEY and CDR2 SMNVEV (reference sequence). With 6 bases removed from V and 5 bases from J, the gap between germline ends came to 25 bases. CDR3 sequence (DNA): TGTGCCAGCAGGGGAGGCAGGGGCCCCGGTCTTGGATATGGCTACACCTTC. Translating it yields CASRGGRGPGLGYGYTF.

CDR3 bases: TGTGCCAGCAGCCCCCCCAGGGGCCGGTCCTACGAGCAGTACTTC. Translated, it gives CASSPPRGRSYEQYF. The chain joins TRBV3-1 to TRBJ2-4, with a weak D call TRBD1 (6 bases). The better agreement between TRBJ2-7 and the DNA end casts doubt on the J call. The CDR3 totals 15 residues. Germline CDR1 and CDR2: LGHDT and YNNKEL (reference sequence).

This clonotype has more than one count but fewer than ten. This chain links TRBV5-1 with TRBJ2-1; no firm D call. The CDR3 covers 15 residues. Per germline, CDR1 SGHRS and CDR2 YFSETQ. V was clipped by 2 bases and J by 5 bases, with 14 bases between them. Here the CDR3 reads CASSFAAGQHNEQFF. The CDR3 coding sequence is TGCGCCAGCAGCTTTGCAGCCGGCCAACACAATGAGCAGTTCTTC.

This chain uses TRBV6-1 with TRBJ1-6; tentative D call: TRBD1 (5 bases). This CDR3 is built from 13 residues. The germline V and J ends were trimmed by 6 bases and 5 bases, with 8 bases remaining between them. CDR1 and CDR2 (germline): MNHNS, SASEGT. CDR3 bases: TGTGCCAGCAGAAGACAGAATAATTCACCCCTCCACTTT. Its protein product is CASRRQNNSPLHF.

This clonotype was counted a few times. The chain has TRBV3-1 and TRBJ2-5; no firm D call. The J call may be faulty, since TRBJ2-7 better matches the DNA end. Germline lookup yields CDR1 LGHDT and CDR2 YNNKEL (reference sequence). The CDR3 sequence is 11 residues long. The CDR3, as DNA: TGTGCCAGCAGCTGGTTCCACGAGCAGTACTTC. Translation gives CASSWFHEQYF.

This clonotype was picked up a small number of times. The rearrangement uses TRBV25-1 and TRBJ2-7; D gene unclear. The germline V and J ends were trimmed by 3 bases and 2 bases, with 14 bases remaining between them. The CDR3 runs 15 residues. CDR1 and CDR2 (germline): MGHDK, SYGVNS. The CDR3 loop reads CASSDPANGTYEQYF. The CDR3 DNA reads TGTGCCAGCAGTGATCCAGCGAACGGTACCTACGAGCAGTACTTC.

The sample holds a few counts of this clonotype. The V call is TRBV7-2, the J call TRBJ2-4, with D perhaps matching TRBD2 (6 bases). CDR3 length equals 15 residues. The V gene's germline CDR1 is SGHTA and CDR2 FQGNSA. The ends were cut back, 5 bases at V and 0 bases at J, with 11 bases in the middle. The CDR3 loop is CASSPLAVAKNIQYF. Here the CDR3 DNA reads TGTGCCAGCAGCCCCTTAGCGGTAGCCAAAAACATTCAGTACTTC.

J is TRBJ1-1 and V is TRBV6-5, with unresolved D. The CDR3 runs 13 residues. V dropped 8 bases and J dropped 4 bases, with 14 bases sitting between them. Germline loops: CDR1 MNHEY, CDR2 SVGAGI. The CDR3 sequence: CASGYQRSTEAFF. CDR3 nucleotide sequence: TGTGCCAGCGGGTATCAGAGGAGCACTGAAGCTTTCTTT.

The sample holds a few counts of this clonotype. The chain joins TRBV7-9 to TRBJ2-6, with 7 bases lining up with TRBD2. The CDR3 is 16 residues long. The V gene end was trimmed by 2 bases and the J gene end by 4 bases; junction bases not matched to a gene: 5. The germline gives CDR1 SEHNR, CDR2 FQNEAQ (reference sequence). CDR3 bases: TGTGCCAGCAGCTTAAGGGAGGGGCTCGGGGCCAACGTCCTGACTTTC. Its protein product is CASSLREGLGANVLTF.

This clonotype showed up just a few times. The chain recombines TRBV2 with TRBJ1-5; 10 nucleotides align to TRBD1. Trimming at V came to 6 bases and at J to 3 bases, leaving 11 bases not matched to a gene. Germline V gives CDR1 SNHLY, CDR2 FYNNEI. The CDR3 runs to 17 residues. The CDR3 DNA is TGTGCCAGCAGCACCGGGACAGGGGATGGAGCCAATCAGCCCCAGCATTTT. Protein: CASSTGTGDGANQPQHF.

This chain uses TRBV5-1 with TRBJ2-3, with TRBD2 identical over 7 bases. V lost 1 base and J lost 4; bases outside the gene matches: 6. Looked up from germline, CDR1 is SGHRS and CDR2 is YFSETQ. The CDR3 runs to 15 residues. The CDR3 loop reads CASSLRGRAPDTQYF. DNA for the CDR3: TGCGCCAGCAGCTTGCGAGGGAGGGCCCCAGATACGCAGTATTTT.